This is a list of T cell receptor beta chains from one sample in a study of graft-versus-host responses after intestinal transplantation. TCRdb's copy holds only in-frame clones and misses some; the assay was immunoSEQ multiplex PCR. This sample has 29,000 or so clones, with around 83% found just once. Sample: ileum tissue, taken 98 days after intestinal transplantation. These receptors came from a human patient who received an intestinal transplant, so some T cells may come from the graft donor. Each CDR3 is given with its conserved first and last residue.

V gene	J gene	CDR3 protein
TRBV7-9	TRBJ2-3	CASSPLDGTDTQYF
TRBV29-1	TRBJ1-2	CSVEDGNGYGYTF
TRBV9	TRBJ2-1	CASIPGSSGTHEQFF
TRBV10-1	TRBJ2-3	CASSESAGMGSGTDTQYF
TRBV9	TRBJ1-3	CASSPYSWVTSPGNTIYF
TRBV9	TRBJ1-2	CASSVDAGKNYGYTF
TRBV6-6	TRBJ2-7	CASSYSPGPSYEQYF
TRBV2	TRBJ1-2	CASNSGTGDRGYTF
TRBV28	TRBJ1-2	CASSQGTVYGYTF
TRBV6-5	TRBJ2-1	CASSYSGGPNNEQFF
TRBV9	TRBJ1-2	CASSVTQKGTEYDGYTF
TRBV5-6	TRBJ1-5	CASSLAPDQPQHF
TRBV7-8	TRBJ2-1	CASSFGGGDYNEQFF
TRBV5-1	TRBJ2-5	CASSLRWETQYF
TRBV6-5	TRBJ1-1	CASSSHTSNTEAFF
TRBV19	TRBJ2-7	CASSTGTGGYEQYF
TRBV9	TRBJ1-5	CASSAGIGYSNQPQHF
TRBV7-2	TRBJ1-2	CASSFGGRPDYGYTF
TRBV5-6	TRBJ2-7	CASSWAFPSEQYF
TRBV27	TRBJ2-7	CASSPTGETNYEQYF
TRBV6-5	TRBJ1-1	CASRYGNTEAFF
TRBV14	TRBJ2-1	CASSQGIREQFF
TRBV11-2	TRBJ1-2	CASSLGRGSYGYTF
TRBV4-2	TRBJ2-5	CASSLLRGGDVETQYF
TRBV27	TRBJ1-1	CASGLLNTEAFF
TRBV7-2	TRBJ2-5	CASSLLGGGPETQYF
TRBV4-2	TRBJ1-2	CASSQMWRGPVRNYGYTF
TRBV5-1	TRBJ2-2	CASSVGFQGDPGELFF
TRBV10-2	TRBJ2-1	CATLTGGAVNEQFF
TRBV27	TRBJ2-1	CASSPSGGAYNEQFF
TRBV30	TRBJ1-5	CAWSANSNQPQHF
TRBV5-4	TRBJ2-7	CAGSQGLRSEQYF
TRBV6-6	TRBJ2-2	CASSPRGPTGELFF
TRBV27	TRBJ2-2	CASSLSLFPDGELFF
TRBV6-1	TRBJ2-3	CASSPRDLRGDTQYF
TRBV19	TRBJ1-1	CASSTRQGNTEAFF
TRBV19	TRBJ2-7	CASSSPGQGAHEQYF